This T cell receptor (beta chain) was identified in a study of early T cells in non-severe SARS-CoV-2 infection. Study summary: The authors sequenced bulk RNA from unsorted whole blood, leaving chains unpaired. Points from the study as a whole: Reliance on VDJdb matching favored anti-spike CD8 responses; private and CD4 specificities were missed.

One entry per CDR3 protein, called by TCRdb with MiXCR from the 5' RACE reads. The table has some 96,000 distinct CDR3 sequences, about 16% seen once. Germline V lookup: CDR1 MNHEY, CDR2 SMNVEV (reference sequence). Trimming cost V 8 bases and J 5 bases, with 22 bases left between them. This CDR3 spans 15 amino acids. About this clonotype itself: The antigen is not known.

Sequencing was performed on whole blood. The TCR sequence derives from an adult who was a healthcare worker with PCR-confirmed SARS-CoV-2 infection or an uninfected control (not recorded which). This sequence joins TRBV27 and TRBJ2-7, with a possible D match to TRBD1 (7 bases). CDR3 DNA sequence: TGTGCCAGCCGGCCCAGGGGGGCCACGCGGCACGAGCAGTACTTC. The encoded protein is CASRPRGATRHEQYF.